The rows below give T cell receptor beta chains drawn from one sample of a study of early T cells in non-severe SARS-CoV-2 infection. MiXCR, applied by TCRdb to the 5' RACE reads, yields one record per CDR3 protein. The sample contains approximately 48,000 distinct CDR3 sequences, roughly 6.5% of which appear only once. Sequencing used whole blood, obtained at baseline. The receptors shown here come from an adult who was a healthcare worker with PCR-confirmed SARS-CoV-2 infection or an uninfected control (not recorded which). Each CDR3 is given with its conserved first and last residue. A D gene is named only where the DNA matches it firmly. Part of the rows lack a size; the others show once, few, many or a class for expanded clones.

J,D,V,size,DNA,CDR3
TRBJ2-3,NA,TRBV7-9,few,TGTGCCAGCAGCCCGGGTCGGGGTACGGATACGCAGTATTTT,CASSPGRGTDTQYF
TRBJ2-7,NA,TRBV7-2,many,TGTGCCAGCGAGTATGGGGCAGCCGGAACTCGCAGGCAGTACTTC,CASEYGAAGTRRQYF
TRBJ2-2,NA,TRBV12-3/TRBV12-4,NA,TGTGCCAGCAGTATACAGGGTTCCACCGGGGAGCTGTTTTTT,CASSIQGSTGELFF
TRBJ1-1,TRBD1,TRBV6-2/TRBV6-3,few,TGTGCCAGCAGTTTTTCTGCACAGGGGCCAAAGAACACTGAAGCTTTCTTT,CASSFSAQGPKNTEAFF
TRBJ1-4,NA,TRBV5-1,few,TGCGCCAGCAGCTTGTCTGCCAGAACTAATGAAAAACTGTTTTTT,CASSLSARTNEKLFF
TRBJ2-2,TRBD1,TRBV7-8,NA,TGTGCCTGCCAATCCGAGACAGGGGAAGCCGGGGAGCTGTTTTTT,CACQSETGEAGELFF
TRBJ2-2,NA,TRBV12-3/TRBV12-4,many,TGTGCCAGCAGTCAACCACCGGGCGGGGAGCTGTTTTTT,CASSQPPGGELFF
TRBJ1-2,TRBD1,TRBV28,many,TGTGCCAGCAGTTTGGTGACAGGGGGTGGAGGCTACACCTTC,CASSLVTGGGGYTF
TRBJ2-7,TRBD1,TRBV7-8,many,TGTGCCAGCAGCTTAGGACAGGGGGTTGGGGAGCAGTACTTC,CASSLGQGVGEQYF
TRBJ2-7,NA,TRBV12-3/TRBV12-4,NA,TGTGCCAGCAGTCTGGGACAAGTCTACGAGCAGTACTTC,CASSLGQVYEQYF
TRBJ2-5,NA,TRBV6-5,many,TGTGCCAGCAGATCACAAGAGACCCAGTACTTC,CASRSQETQYF
TRBJ2-7,NA,TRBV18,NA,TGTGCCAGCTCACCGCGCAGGGAATTGCCCTACGAGCAGTACTTC,CASSPRRELPYEQYF
TRBJ2-5,NA,TRBV2,many,TGTGCCAGCAGTGACCCAGGGGTTCCAGAGACCCAGTACTTC,CASSDPGVPETQYF
TRBJ2-1,TRBD2,TRBV6-5,NA,TGTGCCAGCAGCCGGGGGGGTAGTACCTACAATGAGCAGTTCTTC,CASSRGGSTYNEQFF
TRBJ2-2,NA,TRBV5-1,NA,TGCGCCAGCAGCTTGTATAGTGGGGACACCGGGGAACTGTTTTTT,CASSLYSGDTGELFF
TRBJ2-7,TRBD1,TRBV12-3/TRBV12-4,NA,TGTGCCAGCAGTACGAACCGGGACAGGGTATCCTACGAGCAGTACTTC,CASSTNRDRVSYEQYF
TRBJ1-4,NA,TRBV4-3,many,TGCGCCAGCAGCCAAGAACTTAGCTCTAATGAAAAACTGTTTTTT,CASSQELSSNEKLFF
TRBJ1-3,NA,TRBV30,few,TGTGCCTGGTCCTATACTGAAAACACCATATATTTT,CAWSYTENTIYF
TRBJ2-1,NA,TRBV4-3,few,TGCGCCAGCAGCCACGGAACGGATGAGCAGTTCTTC,CASSHGTDEQFF
TRBJ2-1,TRBD2,TRBV20-1,many,TGCAGTGCTGTAGGAGGCGGGACTAGAATGTCGAATGAGCAGTTCTTC,CSAVGGGTRMSNEQFF
TRBJ2-1,TRBD2,TRBV11-2,NA,TGTGCCAGCAGCTTAGGGCCGACTAGCGGGGGGACAAATGAGCAGTTCTTC,CASSLGPTSGGTNEQFF
TRBJ2-7,TRBD1,TRBV6-2/TRBV6-3,few,TGTGCCAGCAGGGGGACAGGGATGTCCTACGAGCAGTACTTC,CASRGTGMSYEQYF
TRBJ2-3,NA,TRBV28,many,TGTGCCAGCAGACCTAGCGGCACAGATACGCAGTATTTT,CASRPSGTDTQYF
TRBJ1-2,NA,TRBV2,NA,TGTGCCGGATTTCCGGGGTACCGAGGAGGCTACACCTTC,CAGFPGYRGGYTF
TRBJ2-7,NA,TRBV10-3,many,TGTGCCATCAGTGTAGAGTCCTACGAGCAGTACTTC,CAISVESYEQYF
TRBJ2-3,NA,TRBV5-4,many,TGTGCCAGCAGCTTGGAAAGTGGGACCGCAGATACGCAGTATTTT,CASSLESGTADTQYF
TRBJ1-2,NA,TRBV20-1,many,TGCAGTGCTAGTAACAGGCTGAACTATGGCTACACCTTC,CSASNRLNYGYTF
TRBJ2-1,TRBD1,TRBV20-1,few,TGCAGTGCTGCGGGACAGGGGAACAATGAGCAGTTCTTC,CSAAGQGNNEQFF
TRBJ2-7,TRBD1,TRBV5-4,few,TGTGCCAGCAGCGACCGGGACAGGACAACCTACGAGCAGTACTTC,CASSDRDRTTYEQYF
TRBJ2-3,TRBD2,TRBV7-8,NA,TGTGCCAGCAGCCGTTCCGGGACTAGCATCCCGGCAGATACGCAGTATTTT,CASSRSGTSIPADTQYF
TRBJ1-3,NA,TRBV9,many,TGTGCCAGCAGCGTAGGGGTGACCTCCACTGGAAACACCATATATTTT,CASSVGVTSTGNTIYF
TRBJ1-1,TRBD1,TRBV6-1,NA,TGTGCCAGCAGCCCCTCGACAGGGTCGGACACTGAAGCTTTCTTT,CASSPSTGSDTEAFF
TRBJ2-1,TRBD2,TRBV7-9,many,TGTGCCAGCAGCTCAGGGACTAGCGGGGATGAGGAGCAGTTCTTC,CASSSGTSGDEEQFF
TRBJ2-5,NA,TRBV7-3,many,TGTGCCAGCAGCTTAACGAGTAACAGCGAGGCGACCCAGTACTTC,CASSLTSNSEATQYF
TRBJ2-1,TRBD2,TRBV4-2,many,TGTGCCAGCAGCCAAGATCAAGGGACTAGCGGCCGCAATGAGCAGTTCTTC,CASSQDQGTSGRNEQFF
TRBJ2-1,TRBD2,TRBV7-9,many,TGTGCCAGCAGCGTAACTAGCGTGGCCTACAATGAGCAGTTCTTC,CASSVTSVAYNEQFF
TRBJ2-7,TRBD1,TRBV19,many,TGTGCCAGTAGTATTGACGGACAGGGACTCTACGAGCAGTACTTC,CASSIDGQGLYEQYF
TRBJ2-3,NA,TRBV5-1,many,TGCGCCAGCAGCTTGGGACAGGCCGCCACAGATACGCAGTATTTT,CASSLGQAATDTQYF
TRBJ2-7,NA,TRBV3-1,NA,TGTGCCAGCAGCCAAGATAGTCTACATTCCTACGAGCAGTACTTC,CASSQDSLHSYEQYF
TRBJ1-5,TRBD1,TRBV20-1,many,TGCAGCGTAGGGACAGGGGGTCATCAGCCCCAGCATTTT,CSVGTGGHQPQHF
TRBJ2-3,NA,TRBV5-6,NA,TGTGCCAGCAGCTTGGGTGCCTCAGATACGCAGTATTTT,CASSLGASDTQYF
TRBJ1-6,NA,TRBV2,many,TGTGCCAGCAGGTCGTCAGGGAATAATTCACCCCTCCACTTT,CASRSSGNNSPLHF
TRBJ2-2,TRBD2,TRBV10-2,many,TGCGCCAGCAGTGAGGGACTAGCGGGGGCAAACACCGGGGAGCTGTTTTTT,CASSEGLAGANTGELFF
TRBJ1-1,TRBD1,TRBV12-3/TRBV12-4,few,TGTGCCAGCAGTCCAACCCCGACAGGGGGAGGTGAAGCTTTCTTT,CASSPTPTGGGEAFF
TRBJ1-2,NA,TRBV6-2/TRBV6-3,many,TGTGCCAGCAGTCACGGGCCTGGACATGGCTACACCTTC,CASSHGPGHGYTF
TRBJ1-2,NA,TRBV6-6,NA,TGTGCCAGCAGACTCCGCACCGGGGGGGAGGGCTACACCTTC,CASRLRTGGEGYTF
TRBJ2-1,NA,TRBV18,NA,TGTGCCAGCTCACCACGTGACAGAACTAAAGACAATGAGCAGTTCTTC,CASSPRDRTKDNEQFF
TRBJ1-4,NA,TRBV6-5,NA,TGTGCCAGCAGTTACTGGAGAGGGGAAAAACTGTTTTTT,CASSYWRGEKLFF
TRBJ2-7,TRBD1,TRBV20-1,many,TGCAGTGCTAGAGATGAGGGACAGGGTTCCCACGAGCAGTACTTC,CSARDEGQGSHEQYF
TRBJ2-1,NA,TRBV7-3,NA,TGTGCCAGCAGCTCCGGCCCTAACAATGAGCAGTTCTTC,CASSSGPNNEQFF
TRBJ2-5,NA,TRBV18,many,TGTGCCAGCTCACCATCTGCGGAGACCCAGTACTTC,CASSPSAETQYF
TRBJ1-2,NA,TRBV6-5,many,TGTGCCAGCAGTTATACCCCTAGACCCTCCTCGACGGGCTACACCTTC,CASSYTPRPSSTGYTF
TRBJ1-5,TRBD1,TRBV29-1,NA,TGCAGCGTAGACAGGGGGCTGGATCAGCCCCAGCATTTT,CSVDRGLDQPQHF
TRBJ1-2,NA,TRBV11-1,NA,TGTGCCAGCAGCCTGGGACTCCAGGGCTACACCTTC,CASSLGLQGYTF
TRBJ2-1,NA,TRBV5-6,few,TGTGCCAGCAGCTTGGAGGTTAATAGTGGCTACAATGAGCAGTTCTTC,CASSLEVNSGYNEQFF
TRBJ1-4,NA,TRBV20-1,many,TGCAGTGCTAGAGTTGTCACTAATGAAAAACTGTTTTTT,CSARVVTNEKLFF
TRBJ2-3,NA,TRBV6-5,many,TGTGCCAGCACCCCATCGGGGCAGCCAAGCACAGATACGCAGTATTTT,CASTPSGQPSTDTQYF
TRBJ2-6,NA,TRBV18,few,TGTGCCAGCTCACCTTCTGGAGGGGCCAACGTCCTGACTTTC,CASSPSGGANVLTF
TRBJ2-1,NA,TRBV2,NA,TGTGCCAGCGGAAGGGGGGCTAGAAGCTCCTACAATGAGCAGTTCTTC,CASGRGARSSYNEQFF
TRBJ2-5,NA,TRBV9,many,TGTGCCAGCAGCTCCCGTGGACGCAGGGGAGAGACCCAGTACTTC,CASSSRGRRGETQYF